A single sample is the source of the 19 T cell receptor beta chains below, sequenced in a study of blood T cell repertoires in COVID-19. The protocol was immunoSEQ multiplex PCR, while the TCRdb copy is restricted to in-frame clones and leaves out a portion. Of 37,000 or so clones listed, nearly 90% are singletons. Input material: peripheral blood. The receptors stem from a man aged 55 to 70 with active COVID-19.

The gene calls are TRBV19 and TRBJ2-7, with 7 bases identical to TRBD2. The germline V gene encodes CDR1 LNHDA and CDR2 SQIVND (reference sequence). This CDR3 contains 13 residues. The V and J ends lost 10 bases and 1 base, in that order; junction bases with no gene match: 7. The DNA for the CDR3 is TGTGCCACTACGGAGCGGGGATCCTACGAGCAGTACTTC. This translates into CATTERGSYEQYF.

This clone occurred a few times. The V call is TRBV19, the J call TRBJ2-7; the D gene is possibly TRBD1 (6 bases). From germline, CDR1 is LNHDA and CDR2 SQIVND (reference sequence). This CDR3 has 16 amino acids. The ends were cut back, 5 bases at V and 1 base at J, with 18 bases in the middle. CDR3 residues: CASSPYAGANSYEQYF. CDR3 DNA sequence: TGTGCCAGTAGTCCCTACGCAGGGGCGAATTCCTACGAGCAGTACTTC. The complete variable domain, with remaining parts taken from reference TRBV19 and TRBJ2-7, reads DGGITQSPKYLFRKEGQNVTLSCEQNLNHDAMYWYRQDPGQGLRLIYYSQIVNDFQKGDIAEGYSVSREKKESFPLTVTSAQKNPTAFYLCASSPYAGANSYEQYFGPGTRLTVT.

The gene calls are TRBV19 and TRBJ1-1; D unclear. Trimming removed 2 bases at V and 4 bases at J, with 8 bases between. This CDR3 is built from 13 residues. Germline V CDR1 and CDR2: LNHDA, SQIVND (reference sequence). CDR3 DNA: TGTGCCAGTAGTATAAGTCCAGTCACTGAAGCTTTCTTT. Its translation: CASSISPVTEAFF.

This chain links TRBV7-3 with TRBJ2-5; weak D call: TRBD2 (7 bases). The V gene lost 5 bases and the J gene lost 5 bases, with 18 bases spanning the gap. The CDR3 is 15 residues long. Germline CDR1 reads SGHTA; CDR2 reads FQGTGA. The CDR3: CASSQNPGGWETQYF. The CDR3 DNA reads as TGTGCCAGCAGCCAGAACCCGGGGGGCTGGGAGACCCAGTACTTC.

The chain carries TRBV6-5 and TRBJ1-2; TRBD1 agrees at 7 bases. Germline CDR1 and CDR2: MNHEY and SVGAGI. Germline trimming cut 6 bases from V and 0 bases from J; bases unmatched to any gene: 7. This CDR3 spans 15 amino acids. CDR3 loop: CASRGQPSPNYGYTF. The CDR3 nucleotides are TGTGCCAGCAGGGGACAGCCTAGCCCTAACTATGGCTACACCTTC.

J is TRBJ1-2 and V is TRBV7-2; a weak D match, TRBD1 (5 bases). CDR1 is SGHTA and CDR2 is FQGNSA in the germline V gene. The CDR3 has 14 amino acids. Trimming cost V 7 bases and J 2 bases, with 14 bases left between them. CDR3 coding DNA: TGTGCCAGCACGCGTGGGGGGAAGAACTATGGCTACACCTTC. It is translated as CASTRGGKNYGYTF.

The rearrangement uses TRBV4-2 and TRBJ2-1; a possible D gene is TRBD2 (6 bases). The germline CDR1 and CDR2 sequences are LGHNA and YNFKEQ. The CDR3 is 14 amino acids. V was clipped by 6 bases and J by 7 bases, with 16 bases between them. The CDR3 loop reads CASSLSGTQNEQFF. In DNA, the CDR3 is TGTGCCAGCAGTCTCTCCGGGACTCAGAATGAGCAGTTCTTC.

The V and J genes are TRBV7-2 and TRBJ2-2; 10 bases map to TRBD1. Germline CDR1 is SGHTA and CDR2 is FQGNSA. J gave up 6 bases and V 3 bases, and 7 bases lay outside the gene matches. The CDR3 totals 16 residues. The CDR3 DNA reads as TGTGCCAGCAGCTTTTACAGACAGGGGGCTCCCGGGGAGCTGTTTTTT. Protein sequence: CASSFYRQGAPGELFF.

This clone has only one observation. The rearrangement uses TRBV12-3 or TRBV12-4 and TRBJ2-5, with D possibly being TRBD1 (5 bases). This CDR3 is built from 13 residues. V was shortened by 5 bases and J by 8 bases, with 15 bases between the two germline ends. DNA for the CDR3: TGTGCCAGCAGTCCCTTCAGGGCCCAAACCCAGTACTTC. It translates to CASSPFRAQTQYF.

In this sample, this clone turned up once. The chain links TRBV10-3 to TRBJ1-1; D remains ambiguous. The CDR3 has 13 amino acids. Germline V gene lookup returns CDR1 ENHRY and CDR2 SYGVKD. The V end lost 4 bases, the J end lost 6 bases, and 12 bases lay between the germline ends. The CDR3 nucleotides are TGTGCCATCAGTGTCCGGGTCAACGCTGAAGCTTTCTTT. Its translation is CAISVRVNAEAFF.

The V and J genes are TRBV5-4 and TRBJ2-7; 9 bases map to TRBD2. V lost 0 bases to trimming and J lost 13 bases; unmatched junction nucleotides: 8. This CDR3 has 13 residues. Germline V CDR1 and CDR2: SGHNT, YYREEE (reference sequence). The CDR3 nucleotides read TGTGCCAGCAGCTTGGGACTAGCGGAGGAACGCTACTTC. This codes for CASSLGLAEERYF.

The CDR3 spells CASSLDRDPGNTIYF. Here the CDR3 DNA reads TGTGCCAGCAGCCTCGACAGGGATCCTGGAAACACCATATATTTT. The V gene is TRBV7-2, the J gene TRBJ1-3, with 7 bases aligning to TRBD1. The germline V gene has CDR1 SGHTA and CDR2 FQGNSA. Trimming cost V 5 bases and J 2 bases; bases outside gene matches: 6. This CDR3 is 15 amino acids long.

V is TRBV5-1 and J is TRBJ2-5, with 7 bases fitting TRBD1. Per germline, CDR1 SGHRS and CDR2 YFSETQ. The CDR3 sequence is 14 residues long. V trimming: 3 bases; J trimming: 5 bases; junction bases outside the gene matches: 7. The CDR3 is CASSSTGWGETQYF. DNA for the CDR3: TGCGCCAGCAGCTCGACAGGGTGGGGGGAGACCCAGTACTTC.

V and J are TRBV4-2 and TRBJ2-3; D is unresolved. V was pared by 0 bases and J by 5 bases, with 6 bases between. CDR1 and CDR2 (germline): LGHNA, YNFKEQ. CDR3 length equals 13 residues. The CDR3 region is CASSQDRRDTQYF. The DNA for the CDR3 is TGTGCCAGCAGCCAAGACCGGAGAGATACGCAGTATTTT.

V usage is TRBV10-3 and J usage is TRBJ2-1, with 7 positions matching TRBD2. Trimming took 5 bases from V and 7 from J; bases not matched to a gene: 8. The germline V gene has CDR1 ENHRY and CDR2 SYGVKD. The CDR3 runs to 14 residues. CDR3 region: CAISRDSGGNEQFF. CDR3 bases: TGTGCCATCAGTAGGGACTCCGGGGGGAATGAGCAGTTCTTC.

This clone showed up just once. This chain uses TRBV3-1 (or the pseudogene TRBV3-2) with TRBJ2-7; possible D gene TRBD2, 6 bases. V lost 1 base and J 4 bases, leaving 14 bases between the germline ends. This CDR3 is 15 amino acids long. Germline values: CDR1 LGHDT, CDR2 YNNKEL (reference sequence). The CDR3: CASSQVSGAGYEQYF. Here the CDR3 DNA reads TGTGCCAGCAGCCAAGTCTCGGGAGCCGGGTACGAGCAGTACTTC.

The chain uses TRBV28 and TRBJ2-3; TRBD2 matches 10 bases. The V gene's germline CDR1 is MDHEN and CDR2 SYDVKM. J gave up 3 bases and V 7 bases, and 25 bases lay outside the gene matches. The CDR3 sequence is 21 residues long. The CDR3 loop is CASNYGLAGVRSGIRTDTQYF. As DNA, the CDR3 is TGTGCCAGCAATTACGGGCTAGCGGGAGTTAGGAGTGGTATTAGGACAGATACGCAGTATTTT.

This clone turned up a few times. The rearrangement joins TRBV5-1 to TRBJ2-7; D unclear. V was clipped by 0 bases and J by 2 bases, with 3 bases between them. The length of the CDR3 is 12 residues. The V gene's germline CDR1 is SGHRS and CDR2 YFSETQ. The CDR3 nucleotides read TGCGCCAGCAGCTTGGAGCCCTACGAGCAGTACTTC. As protein: CASSLEPYEQYF. The full variable domain, its missing parts supplied by reference TRBV5-1 and TRBJ2-7, is KAGVTQTPRYLIKTRGQQVTLSCSPISGHRSVSWYQQTPGQGLQFLFEYFSETQRNKGNFPGRFSGRQFSNSRSEMNVSTLELGDSALYLCASSLEPYEQYFGPGTRLTVT.

The V call is TRBV2, the J call TRBJ1-5, with D maybe TRBD1 (5 bases). Germline V gene data show CDR1 as SNHLY and CDR2 as FYNNEI. The V end was cut by 3 bases, the J end by 2 bases, with 11 bases between. The CDR3 is 15 residues long. In nucleotides, the CDR3 is TGTGCCAGCAGTGAGAGTGGAGGGGGCAATCAGCCCCAGCATTTT. It translates to CASSESGGGNQPQHF.